This T cell receptor (beta chain) was identified during a study of beta chain features in type 1 diabetes (dated by TCRdb to 2016 to 2019). Context from the whole study: Patients and healthy donors did not differ in mean age, gender distribution, total cell number or subset yield. A total of around 110,000,000 sorted cells were examined across all samples, and RNA yield correlated strongly with the number of cells per subset. The study compared the TCRB repertoires of sorted circulating CD4+ T cell subsets in recently diagnosed type 1 diabetes patients with those in matched healthy donors. Naive and central memory subsets were obtained from all 30 or so donors, but regulatory and stem cell-like memory subsets were isolated from only 8 patients and roughly eight healthy donors.

The High Capacity cDNA Reverse Transcription Kit was used to reverse transcribe all of the isolated RNA, meaning that expressed TCRB transcripts were what got sequenced. Deep immunoSEQ sequencing was applied to naive, central memory and regulatory T cell samples, giving an average of roughly 3.5 million total reads per sample. After sorted cells were lysed in RLT buffer, RNA was extracted with DNase-treated RNeasy Micro or Mini kits, with the choice depending on cell number. To prevent cross-contamination, every cell subset was processed on its own, while patient and healthy donor samples were processed together. Using the immunoSEQ multiplex PCR, TCRB sequences were amplified from cDNA into 87-bp fragments spanning the CDR3 region. Sequencing of the amplicons was performed on the Illumina HiSeq platform. Under the source paper's analysis protocol: PCR bias was computationally corrected using synthetic template baselines, reads within Hamming distance 2 were collapsed, and singletons that could not be merged were discarded. Reads were aligned against IMGT to assign V, D and J genes, CDR3 length and insertions or deletions at six rearrangement sites. Clonotype counts were normalized to sorted cell number within each subset before computing true diversity and Gini coefficients with the tcR R package. Repertoire sharing was quantified using the overlap coefficient calculated on TCRB nucleotide sequences. Out-of-frame TCRB sequences from naive cells were analyzed as a proxy for the pre-selection repertoire. What TCRdb holds here is the immuneACCESS table cut down to in-frame rearrangements. Part of the clones is not present; checked against another copy, under half of the missing clones reflect an unresolved V gene, and the others are unexplained. Clone size and the V and J calls come from that table; the DNA yielded D and trimming. A total of about 620,000 clones appear in this sample, around 15% of them only once. 0.07% to 0.095% of the sample is taken by the ten largest.

From each donor, a single peripheral blood sample of about 100 mL on average was drawn into heparinised tubes. A BD FACSAria II and a panel including CD45RO, CCR7, CD25, CD127, CD95 and CD27 were used to sort naive, central memory, regulatory and stem cell-like memory CD4+ T cells. All sorted populations exceeded 95% purity. PBMCs were isolated right away by Lymphoprep density gradient centrifugation and were stained directly, without culture. So that batch effects would be minimized, each experiment stained and sorted samples in pairs, pairing one healthy donor with one patient. Results the study describes overall, beyond this receptor: In all four CD4+ subsets, TCRB CDR3 length was moderately but significantly shorter in type 1 diabetes patients. Sequencing cDNA rather than genomic DNA could over-represent highly expressing activated cells, although activation and CD3 levels did not differ between groups. PCR might favor shorter templates, but patient and control samples were amplified and corrected together, so any skew would affect both groups equally. Fewer insertions and more nucleotide deletions at VDJ recombination sites were observed in patients with type 1 diabetes, implying thymic rearrangement abnormalities. Naive, central memory and regulatory TCRB repertoires appeared more similar among patients than among healthy donors. HLA sub-analyses involved small numbers of individuals, so any influence of HLA type on TCRB rearrangement remained unresolved.

From its cysteine to its phenylalanine, the CDR3 spans 15 amino acids. Of all the DNA, just the CDR3 is kept, 45 bases in frame from base 1. The germline ends are 14 bases apart after V is trimmed by 6 bases and J by 0 bases. The germline V gene yields SNHLY for CDR1 and FYNNEI for CDR2. This clone was found a few times. No antigen is known for it. Base qualities are missing; no much larger clone stands one base away. In this chain, TRBV2 is recombined with TRBJ1-1; D gene: possibly TRBD1, on 6 matching bases. Sequencing was carried out using naive CD4+ T cells from blood. The sample's cell subset or site label is to be understood as: true naive CD4+ T cells. This sequence originates from a young man in good health. The CDR3 protein sequence reads: CASSSFGTMNTEAFF. The nucleotides are TGTGCCAGCAGCTCCTTCGGGACAATGAACACTGAAGCTTTCTTT.